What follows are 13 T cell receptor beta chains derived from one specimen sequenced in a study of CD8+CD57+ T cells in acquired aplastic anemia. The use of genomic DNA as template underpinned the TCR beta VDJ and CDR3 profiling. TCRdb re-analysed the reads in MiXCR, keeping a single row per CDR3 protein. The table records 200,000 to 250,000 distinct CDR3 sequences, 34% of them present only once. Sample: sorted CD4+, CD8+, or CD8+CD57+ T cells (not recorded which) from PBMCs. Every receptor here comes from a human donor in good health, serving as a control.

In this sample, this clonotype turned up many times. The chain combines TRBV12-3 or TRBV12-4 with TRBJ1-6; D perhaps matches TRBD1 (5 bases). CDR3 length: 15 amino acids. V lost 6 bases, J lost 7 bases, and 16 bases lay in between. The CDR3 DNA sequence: TGTGCCAGCAGCCCCACAGGAATCCTGAATTCACCCCTCCACTTT. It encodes CASSPTGILNSPLHF.

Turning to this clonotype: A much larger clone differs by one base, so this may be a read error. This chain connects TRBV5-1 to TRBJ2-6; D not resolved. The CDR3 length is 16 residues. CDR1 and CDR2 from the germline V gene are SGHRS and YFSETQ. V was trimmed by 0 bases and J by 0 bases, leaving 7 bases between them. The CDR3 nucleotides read TGCGCCAGCAGCTTGGGAGTGGACTCTGGGGCCAACGTCCTGACTTTC. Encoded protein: CASSLGVDSGANVLTF.

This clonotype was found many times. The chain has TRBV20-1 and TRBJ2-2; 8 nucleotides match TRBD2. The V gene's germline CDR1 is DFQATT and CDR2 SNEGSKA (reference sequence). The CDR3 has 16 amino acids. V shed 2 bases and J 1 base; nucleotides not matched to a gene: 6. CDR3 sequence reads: CSARRSGAGNTGELFF. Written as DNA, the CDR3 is TGCAGTGCTAGACGTAGCGGGGCGGGGAACACCGGGGAGCTGTTTTTT.

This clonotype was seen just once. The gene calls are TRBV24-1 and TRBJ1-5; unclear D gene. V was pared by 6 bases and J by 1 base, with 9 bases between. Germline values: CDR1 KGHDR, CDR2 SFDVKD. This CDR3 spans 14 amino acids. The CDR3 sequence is CATSLGGSNQPQHF. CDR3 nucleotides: TGTGCCACCAGTCTGGGTGGAAGCAATCAGCCCCAGCATTTT.

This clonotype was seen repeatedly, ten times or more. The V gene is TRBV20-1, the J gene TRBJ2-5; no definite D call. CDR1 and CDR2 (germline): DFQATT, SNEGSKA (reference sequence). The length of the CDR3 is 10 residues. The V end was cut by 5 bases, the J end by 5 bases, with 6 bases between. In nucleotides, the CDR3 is TGCAGTGCTGAAAAGGAGACCCAGTACTTC. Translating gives CSAEKETQYF.

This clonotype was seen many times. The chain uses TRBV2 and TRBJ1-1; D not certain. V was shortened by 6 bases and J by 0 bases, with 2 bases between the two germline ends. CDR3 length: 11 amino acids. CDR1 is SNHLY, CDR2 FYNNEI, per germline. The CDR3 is CASRLNTEAFF. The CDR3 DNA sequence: TGTGCCAGCAGATTGAACACTGAAGCTTTCTTT.

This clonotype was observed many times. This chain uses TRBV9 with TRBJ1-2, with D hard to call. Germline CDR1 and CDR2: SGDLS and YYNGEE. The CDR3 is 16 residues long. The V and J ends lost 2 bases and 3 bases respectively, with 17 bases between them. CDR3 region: CASSVSLANEYYGYTF. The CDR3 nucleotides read TGTGCCAGCAGCGTTTCTCTCGCCAACGAGTACTATGGCTACACCTTC.

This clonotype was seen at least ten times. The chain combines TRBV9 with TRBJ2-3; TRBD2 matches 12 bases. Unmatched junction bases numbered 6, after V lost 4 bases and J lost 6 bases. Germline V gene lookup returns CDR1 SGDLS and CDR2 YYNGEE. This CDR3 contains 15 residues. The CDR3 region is CASSSGTSGWDTQYF. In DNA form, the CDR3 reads TGTGCCAGCAGCTCCGGGACTAGCGGGTGGGATACGCAGTATTTT.

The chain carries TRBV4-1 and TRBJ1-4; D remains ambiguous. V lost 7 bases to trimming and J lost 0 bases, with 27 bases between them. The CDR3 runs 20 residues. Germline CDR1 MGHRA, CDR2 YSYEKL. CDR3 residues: CASTISPSVGSWATNEKLFF. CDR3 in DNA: TGCGCCAGCACCATAAGCCCCAGCGTGGGCTCGTGGGCAACTAATGAAAAACTGTTTTTT.

The CDR3 is CASSLGDSRELFF. CDR3 in DNA: TGTGCCAGCAGCTTAGGGGACTCCCGGGAGCTGTTTTTT. This chain uses TRBV7-9 with TRBJ2-2; the D gene is possibly TRBD2 (6 bases). The V and J ends lost 1 base and 9 bases respectively, with 9 bases between them. Germline CDR1 is SEHNR and CDR2 is FQNEAQ (reference sequence). This CDR3 contains 13 residues. The whole variable domain, remainder taken from reference TRBV7-9 and TRBJ2-2, is DTGVSQNPRHKITKRGQNVTFRCDPISEHNRLYWYRQTLGQGPEFLTYFQNEAQLEKSRLLSDRFSAERPKGSFSTLEIQRTEQGDSAMYLCASSLGDSRELFFGEGSRLTVL.

The CDR3 DNA sequence: TGTGCCAGTAAACGGCAGGGAGGCAATCAGCCCCAGCATTTT. This sequence encodes CASKRQGGNQPQHF. The rearrangement links TRBV19 to TRBJ1-5; TRBD1 might be the D (5 bases). Trimming pared 7 bases from V and 2 bases from J, leaving 12 bases between. CDR1 and CDR2 from the germline V gene are LNHDA and SQIVND (reference sequence). This CDR3 has 14 residues.

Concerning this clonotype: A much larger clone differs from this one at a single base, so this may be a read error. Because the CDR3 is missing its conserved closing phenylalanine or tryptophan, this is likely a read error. CDR3 residues: CASSRTGGKGYTL. DNA for the CDR3: TGCGCCAGCAGCCGGACAGGGGGCAAGGGCTACACCCTC. V and J are TRBV5-1 and TRBJ1-2, with 11 bases aligning to TRBD1. J gave up 8 bases and V 4 bases, and 4 bases lay outside the gene matches. This CDR3 region has 13 residues. CDR1 is SGHRS and CDR2 is YFSETQ in the germline V gene.

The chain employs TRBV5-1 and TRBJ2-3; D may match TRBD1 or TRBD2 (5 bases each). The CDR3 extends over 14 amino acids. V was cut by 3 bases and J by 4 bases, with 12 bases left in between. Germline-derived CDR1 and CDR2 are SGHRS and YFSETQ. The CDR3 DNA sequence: TGCGCCAGCAGCTGGGGGTCCCCATCAGATACGCAGTATTTT. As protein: CASSWGSPSDTQYF.